The clone carrying this T cell receptor (beta chain) showed up just once. What it binds is unknown. The sample originates from a study of cytomegalovirus exposure and HLA in healthy donors. Background on the study: A prior study identified approximately 120 million unique TCR beta sequences from roughly 180 million T cells. Study-wide results and caveats: The later analysis indicated that the majority of CMV-associated TCR beta chains appeared HLA-restricted. In a later analysis, a missense DCLRE1C variant was linked to TCR beta V- and J-gene trimming. Three chains linked to CMV were shown in vitro to be specific for CMV antigens.

It was with 60 Vbeta and 13 Jbeta primers that the PCR ran. The assay was immunoSEQ multiplex PCR, and TCRdb's table has in-frame clones only and misses some. The table has 74,000 or so clones, 78% seen once; the top ten hold 5.5% to 7%. CDR1 is SEHNR and CDR2 is FQNEAQ in the germline V gene (reference sequence). V lost 5 bases and J 4 bases, leaving 14 bases between the germline ends. The CDR3 covers 15 residues. This chain uses TRBV7-9 with TRBJ2-2, with D perhaps TRBD1 (7 bases). Sequenced material: PBMCs. The receptor comes from a male donor in good health and CMV-seropositive. CDR3 sequence (DNA): TGTGCCAGCAGCCACCAGGGGGGACTCACCGGGGAGCTGTTTTTT. This gives the protein CASSHQGGLTGELFF.